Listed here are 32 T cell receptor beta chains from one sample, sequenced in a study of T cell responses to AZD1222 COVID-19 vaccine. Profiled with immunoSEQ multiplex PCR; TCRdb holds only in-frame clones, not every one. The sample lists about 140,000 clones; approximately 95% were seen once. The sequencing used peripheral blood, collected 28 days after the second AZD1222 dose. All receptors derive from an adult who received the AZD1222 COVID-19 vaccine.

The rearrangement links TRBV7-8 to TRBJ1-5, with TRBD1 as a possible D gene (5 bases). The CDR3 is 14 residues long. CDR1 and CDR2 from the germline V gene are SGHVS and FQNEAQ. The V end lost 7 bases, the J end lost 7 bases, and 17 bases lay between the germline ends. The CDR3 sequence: CASIPGRGGQPQHF. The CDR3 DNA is TGTGCCAGCATCCCGGGGAGGGGAGGCCAGCCCCAGCATTTT.

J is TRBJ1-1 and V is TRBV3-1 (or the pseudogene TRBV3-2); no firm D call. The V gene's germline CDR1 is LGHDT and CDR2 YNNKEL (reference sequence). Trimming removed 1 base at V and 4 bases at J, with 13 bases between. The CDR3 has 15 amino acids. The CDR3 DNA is TGTGCCAGCAGCCAAGGTACGGGGTCGAGCACTGAAGCTTTCTTT. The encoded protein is CASSQGTGSSTEAFF.

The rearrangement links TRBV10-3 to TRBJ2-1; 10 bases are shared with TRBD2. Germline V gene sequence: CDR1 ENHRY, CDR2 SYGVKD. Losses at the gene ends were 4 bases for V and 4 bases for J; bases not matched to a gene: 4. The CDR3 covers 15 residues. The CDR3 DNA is TGTGCCATCAGTGGTCCAGCGGGGGGGTACAATGAGCAGTTCTTC. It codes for CAISGPAGGYNEQFF.

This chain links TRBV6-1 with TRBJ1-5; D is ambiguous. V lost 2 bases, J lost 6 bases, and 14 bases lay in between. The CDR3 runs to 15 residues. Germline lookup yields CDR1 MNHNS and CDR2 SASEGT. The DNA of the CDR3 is TGTGCCAGCAGTGAAAGAGTACAGTTCAGTCAGCCCCAGCATTTT. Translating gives CASSERVQFSQPQHF.

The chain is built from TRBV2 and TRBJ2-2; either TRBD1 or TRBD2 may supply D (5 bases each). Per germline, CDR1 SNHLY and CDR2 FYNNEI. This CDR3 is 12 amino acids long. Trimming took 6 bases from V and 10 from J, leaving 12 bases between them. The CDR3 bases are TGTGCCAGCAGCCTGGGACCCCTGGAGCTGTTTTTT. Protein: CASSLGPLELFF. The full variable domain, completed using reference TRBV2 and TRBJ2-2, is EPEVTQTPSHQVTQMGQEVILRCVPISNHLYFYWYRQILGQKVEFLVSFYNNEISEKSEIFDDQFSVERPDGSNFTLKIRSTKLEDSAMYFCASSLGPLELFFGEGSRLTVL.

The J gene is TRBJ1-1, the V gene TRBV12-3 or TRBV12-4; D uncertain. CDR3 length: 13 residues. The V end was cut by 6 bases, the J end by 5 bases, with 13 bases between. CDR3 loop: CASSPVVWTEAFF. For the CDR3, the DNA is TGTGCCAGCAGCCCCGTCGTTTGGACTGAAGCTTTCTTT.

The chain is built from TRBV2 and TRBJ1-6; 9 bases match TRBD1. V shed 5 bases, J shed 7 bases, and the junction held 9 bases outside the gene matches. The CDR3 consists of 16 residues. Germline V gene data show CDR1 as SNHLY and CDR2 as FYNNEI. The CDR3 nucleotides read TGTGCCAGCAGTTCAGGGCCGGGACAGGGAAATTCACCCCTCCACTTT. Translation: CASSSGPGQGNSPLHF. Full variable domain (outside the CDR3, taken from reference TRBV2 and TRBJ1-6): EPEVTQTPSHQVTQMGQEVILRCVPISNHLYFYWYRQILGQKVEFLVSFYNNEISEKSEIFDDQFSVERPDGSNFTLKIRSTKLEDSAMYFCASSSGPGQGNSPLHFGNGTRLTVT.

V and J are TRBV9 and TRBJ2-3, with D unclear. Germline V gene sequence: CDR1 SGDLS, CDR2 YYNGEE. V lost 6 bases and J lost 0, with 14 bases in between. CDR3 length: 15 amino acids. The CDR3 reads CASTEDVSSTDTQYF. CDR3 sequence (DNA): TGTGCCAGCACCGAGGACGTTTCTAGCACAGATACGCAGTATTTT.

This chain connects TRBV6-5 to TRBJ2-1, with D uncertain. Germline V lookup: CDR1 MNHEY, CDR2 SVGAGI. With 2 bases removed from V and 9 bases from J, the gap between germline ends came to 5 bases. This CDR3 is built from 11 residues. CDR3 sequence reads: CASSYRREQFF. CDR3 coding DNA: TGTGCCAGCAGTTACCGGCGTGAGCAGTTCTTC.

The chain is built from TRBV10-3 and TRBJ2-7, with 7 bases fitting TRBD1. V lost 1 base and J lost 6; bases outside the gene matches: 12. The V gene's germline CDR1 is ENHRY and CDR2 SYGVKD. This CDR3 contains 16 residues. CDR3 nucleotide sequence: TGTGCCATCAGTGAGTATGTCCAGGGGGTTTACTGCGAGCAGTACTTC. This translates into CAISEYVQGVYCEQYF.

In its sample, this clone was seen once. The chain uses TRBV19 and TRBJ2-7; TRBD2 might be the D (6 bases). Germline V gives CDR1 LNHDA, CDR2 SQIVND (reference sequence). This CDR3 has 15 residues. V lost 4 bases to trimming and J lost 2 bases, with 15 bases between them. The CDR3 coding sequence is TGTGCCAGTAGTAGGGGGGTTGGCCCGGCCTACGAGCAGTACTTC. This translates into CASSRGVGPAYEQYF.

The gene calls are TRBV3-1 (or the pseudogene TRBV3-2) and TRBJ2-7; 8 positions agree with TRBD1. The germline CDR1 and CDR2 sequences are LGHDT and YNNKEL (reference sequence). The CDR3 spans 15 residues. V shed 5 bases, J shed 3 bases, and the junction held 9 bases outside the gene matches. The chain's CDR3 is CASSVASGQGYEQYF. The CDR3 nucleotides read TGTGCCAGCAGCGTGGCGAGTGGACAGGGCTACGAGCAGTACTTC.

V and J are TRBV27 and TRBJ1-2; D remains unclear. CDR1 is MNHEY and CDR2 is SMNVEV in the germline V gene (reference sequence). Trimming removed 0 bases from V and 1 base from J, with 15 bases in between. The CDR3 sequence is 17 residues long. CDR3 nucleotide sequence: TGTGCCAGCAGTTTATCAGTCTGGTCGTTTCGTAACTATGGCTACACCTTC. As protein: CASSLSVWSFRNYGYTF.

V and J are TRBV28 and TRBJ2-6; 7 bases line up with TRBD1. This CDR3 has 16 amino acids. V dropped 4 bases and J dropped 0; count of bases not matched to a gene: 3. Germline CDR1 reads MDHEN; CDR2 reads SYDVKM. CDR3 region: CASSSRQGSGANVLTF. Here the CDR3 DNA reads TGTGCCAGCAGTTCCCGACAGGGCTCTGGGGCCAACGTCCTGACTTTC.

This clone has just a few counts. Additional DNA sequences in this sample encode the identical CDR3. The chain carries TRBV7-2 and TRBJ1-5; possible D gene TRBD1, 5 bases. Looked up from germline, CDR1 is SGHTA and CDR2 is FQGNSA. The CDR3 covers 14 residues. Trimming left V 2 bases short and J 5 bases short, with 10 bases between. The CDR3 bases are TGTGCCAGCAGCTTACAGGGAGGAGATCAGCCCCAGCATTTT. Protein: CASSLQGGDQPQHF.

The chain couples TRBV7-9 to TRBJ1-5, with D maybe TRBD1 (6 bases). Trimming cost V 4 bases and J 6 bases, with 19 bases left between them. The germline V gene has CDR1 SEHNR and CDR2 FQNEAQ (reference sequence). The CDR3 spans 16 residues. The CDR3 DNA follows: TGTGCCAGCAGCTCAGGGGCAGGGGCTGGGATTCAGCCCCAGCATTTT. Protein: CASSSGAGAGIQPQHF.

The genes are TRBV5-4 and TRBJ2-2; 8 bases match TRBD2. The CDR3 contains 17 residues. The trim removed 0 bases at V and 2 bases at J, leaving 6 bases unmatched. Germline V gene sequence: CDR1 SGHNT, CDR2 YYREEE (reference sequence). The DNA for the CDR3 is TGTGCCAGCAGCTTGGCCCGCGGGGGGCAAAACACCGGGGAGCTGTTTTTT. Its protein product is CASSLARGGQNTGELFF.

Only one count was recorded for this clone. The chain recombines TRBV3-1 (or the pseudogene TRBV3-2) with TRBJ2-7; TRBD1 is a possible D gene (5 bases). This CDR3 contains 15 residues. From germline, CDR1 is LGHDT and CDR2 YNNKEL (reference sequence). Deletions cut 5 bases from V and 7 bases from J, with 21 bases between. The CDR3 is CASSADQGLEREQYF. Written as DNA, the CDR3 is TGTGCCAGCAGCGCTGATCAGGGTCTAGAGAGGGAGCAGTACTTC.

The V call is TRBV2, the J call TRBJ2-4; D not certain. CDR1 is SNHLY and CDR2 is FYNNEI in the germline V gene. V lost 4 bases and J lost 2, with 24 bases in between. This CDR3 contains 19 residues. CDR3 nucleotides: TGTGCCAGCAGTGTAGGGTCCCTACTCGCAGTGGGGTCCAAAAACATTCAGTACTTC. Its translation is CASSVGSLLAVGSKNIQYF.

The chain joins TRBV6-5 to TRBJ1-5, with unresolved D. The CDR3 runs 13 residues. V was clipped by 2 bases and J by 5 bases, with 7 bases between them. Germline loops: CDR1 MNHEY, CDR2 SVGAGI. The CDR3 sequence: CASSYVWDQPQHF. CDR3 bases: TGTGCCAGCAGTTACGTTTGGGATCAGCCCCAGCATTTT.

The CDR3 sequence is CASSQGWSGENTGELFF. The CDR3 nucleotides are TGTGCCAGCAGCCAAGGATGGTCGGGGGAGAACACCGGGGAGCTGTTTTTT. The chain couples TRBV4-2 to TRBJ2-2, with D tentatively TRBD2 (6 bases). Per the germline V gene, CDR1 is LGHNA and CDR2 is YNFKEQ. The V gene lost 1 base and the J gene lost 1 base, with 13 bases spanning the gap. The CDR3 is made up of 17 amino acids.

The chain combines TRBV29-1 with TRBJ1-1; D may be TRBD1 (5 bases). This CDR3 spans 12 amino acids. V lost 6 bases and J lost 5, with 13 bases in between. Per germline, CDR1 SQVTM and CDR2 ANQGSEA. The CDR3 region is CSVSTAGTEAFF. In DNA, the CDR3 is TGCAGCGTAAGTACCGCAGGGACTGAAGCTTTCTTT.

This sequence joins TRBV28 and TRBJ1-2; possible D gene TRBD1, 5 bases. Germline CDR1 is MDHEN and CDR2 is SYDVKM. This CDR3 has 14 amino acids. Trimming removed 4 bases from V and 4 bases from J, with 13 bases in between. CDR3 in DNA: TGTGCCAGCAGTTCCGGGACGGAGACCTATGGCTACACCTTC. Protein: CASSSGTETYGYTF.

Written as DNA, the CDR3 is TGTGCCAGCAGCTTGGTAGGGGGAGGAAACTATGGCTACACCTTC. Amino acids: CASSLVGGGNYGYTF. The rearrangement joins TRBV5-4 to TRBJ1-2; the D gene is possibly TRBD1 (6 bases). Germline V gene sequence: CDR1 SGHNT, CDR2 YYREEE (reference sequence). CDR3 length equals 15 residues. The ends were cut back, 0 bases at V and 2 bases at J, with 11 bases in the middle.

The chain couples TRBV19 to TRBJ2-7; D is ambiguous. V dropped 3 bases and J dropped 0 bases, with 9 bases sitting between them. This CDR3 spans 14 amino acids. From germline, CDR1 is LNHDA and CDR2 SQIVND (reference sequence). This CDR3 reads CASSIWGSSYEQYF. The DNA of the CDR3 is TGTGCCAGTAGTATTTGGGGAAGCTCCTACGAGCAGTACTTC.

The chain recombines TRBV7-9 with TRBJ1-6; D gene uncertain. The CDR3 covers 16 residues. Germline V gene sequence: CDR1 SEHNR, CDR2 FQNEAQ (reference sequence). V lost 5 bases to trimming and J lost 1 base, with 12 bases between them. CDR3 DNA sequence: TGTGCCAGCAGCGCTAGACCTATTTCCTATAATTCACCCCTCCACTTT. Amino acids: CASSARPISYNSPLHF. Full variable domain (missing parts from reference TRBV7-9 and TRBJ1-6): DTGVSQNPRHKITKRGQNVTFRCDPISEHNRLYWYRQTLGQGPEFLTYFQNEAQLEKSRLLSDRFSAERPKGSFSTLEIQRTEQGDSAMYLCASSARPISYNSPLHFGNGTRLTVT.

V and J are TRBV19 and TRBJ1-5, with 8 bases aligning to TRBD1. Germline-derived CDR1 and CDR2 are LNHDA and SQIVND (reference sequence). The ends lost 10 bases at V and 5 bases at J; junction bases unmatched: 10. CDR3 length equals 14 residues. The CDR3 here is CATPDREFYQPQHF. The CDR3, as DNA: TGTGCCACCCCGGACAGGGAGTTTTATCAGCCCCAGCATTTT.

The chain's CDR3 is CASSRTGSGTEAFF. The CDR3 region has the DNA TGCGCCAGCAGTCGAACAGGGTCGGGCACTGAAGCTTTCTTT. V and J are TRBV4-1 and TRBJ1-1; TRBD1 is a possible D gene (6 bases). V was clipped by 6 bases and J by 4 bases, with 15 bases between them. Germline loops: CDR1 MGHRA, CDR2 YSYEKL. The CDR3 runs to 14 residues.

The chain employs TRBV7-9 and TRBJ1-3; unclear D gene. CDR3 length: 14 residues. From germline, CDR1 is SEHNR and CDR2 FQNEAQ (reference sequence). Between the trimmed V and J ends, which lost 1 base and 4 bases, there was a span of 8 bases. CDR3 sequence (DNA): TGTGCCAGCAGCTTAGTCCGTAGGGGAAACACCATATATTTT. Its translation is CASSLVRRGNTIYF.

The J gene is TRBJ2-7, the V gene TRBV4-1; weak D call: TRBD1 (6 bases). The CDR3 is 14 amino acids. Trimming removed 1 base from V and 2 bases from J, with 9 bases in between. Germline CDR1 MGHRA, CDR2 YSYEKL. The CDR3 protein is CASSQAQGPYEQYF. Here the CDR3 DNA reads TGCGCCAGCAGCCAAGCACAGGGACCCTACGAGCAGTACTTC.

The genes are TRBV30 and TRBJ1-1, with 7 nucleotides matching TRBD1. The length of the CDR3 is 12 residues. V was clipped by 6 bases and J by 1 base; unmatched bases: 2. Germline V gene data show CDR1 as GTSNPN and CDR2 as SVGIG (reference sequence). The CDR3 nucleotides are TGTGCCTGCCGGGACAGGAACACTGAAGCTTTCTTT. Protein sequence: CACRDRNTEAFF.

DNA for the CDR3: TGTGCCAGCAGTTTAAACCCAGCCCCGATCTATGGCTACACCTTC. Amino acid sequence: CASSLNPAPIYGYTF. The chain couples TRBV6-5 to TRBJ1-2; D unresolved. The germline CDR1 and CDR2 sequences are MNHEY and SVGAGI. Trimming left V 4 bases short and J 4 bases short, with 16 bases between. The CDR3 sequence is 15 residues long.